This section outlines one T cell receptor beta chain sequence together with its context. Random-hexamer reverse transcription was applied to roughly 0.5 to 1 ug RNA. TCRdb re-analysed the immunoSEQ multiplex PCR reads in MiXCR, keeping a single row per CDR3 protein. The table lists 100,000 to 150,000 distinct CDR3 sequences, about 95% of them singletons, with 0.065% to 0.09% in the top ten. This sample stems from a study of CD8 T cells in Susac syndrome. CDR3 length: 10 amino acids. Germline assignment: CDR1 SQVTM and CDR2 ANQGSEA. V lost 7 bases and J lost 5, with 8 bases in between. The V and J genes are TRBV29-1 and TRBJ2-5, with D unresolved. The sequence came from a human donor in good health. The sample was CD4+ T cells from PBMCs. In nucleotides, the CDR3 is TGCAGCGGGTCCAGGGAGACCCAGTACTTC. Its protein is CSGSRETQYF.